The 11 T cell receptor beta chains reported below all come from one sample, sequenced in a study of tissue T cells after allogeneic stem cell transplantation. Repertoires were generated with immunoSEQ multiplex PCR, while TCRdb's copy carries only in-frame clones and drops some. Of over a thousand clones listed, about 50% are singletons. Material: skin. These receptors all come from a female BALB/c mouse in good health. The MHC haplotype recorded for the strain is H2-d.

As to this clone: Genes and germline are mouse. The CDR3 goes on 1 residue after the read ends, and that part is filled in from the germline J gene. J is TRBJ2-1 and V is TRBV16; D ambiguous. Trimming left V 4 bases short and J 7 bases short, with 8 bases between. Germline V gives CDR1 SGHSA, CDR2 FRNQAP. The CDR3 sequence is 12 residues long. CDR3 amino acids: CASSSEEAEQFF. The sequenced CDR3 bases are TGTGCAAGCAGCTCCGAGGAGGCTGAGCAGTTC.

As concerns this clone: Gene labels here are mouse ones. The read terminates 1 residue before the CDR3 end, so the remaining end is supplied by the germline J gene. The gene calls are TRBV24 and TRBJ2-3, with TRBD2 identical over 11 bases. The CDR3 is 17 amino acids. Germline loops: CDR1 KGHTA, CDR2 FRNEEI. V lost 4 bases, J lost 0 bases, and 6 bases stayed unmatched. CDR3 in amino acids: CASSPRTGGRSAETLYF. Partial CDR3 DNA: TGTGCCAGCAGTCCCCGGACTGGGGGGCGTAGTGCAGAAACGCTGTAT.

Points on this clone: The gene symbols are mouse symbols. Read sequence stops 1 residue before the CDR3 end, and the germline J gene provides the missing end. The V call is TRBV20, the J call TRBJ1-2; D is undetermined. Germline values: CDR1 GFQATS, CDR2 STVNSAI. The V and J ends lost 2 bases and 0 bases respectively, with 4 bases between them. This CDR3 has 12 residues. CDR3 bases read: TGTGGTGCTAGGCGGGCAAACTCCGACTACACC. Protein product: CGARRANSDYT. The full-length CDR3 reads as CGARRANSDYTF.

This clone has more than one count but fewer than ten. The gene names here belong to mouse. The missing CDR3 end, 1 residue past where the read stops, is filled in from the germline J gene. V is TRBV3 and J is TRBJ1-6; 10 nucleotides match TRBD1. TRBJ1-6 is known as an ORF, though its function is uncertain. Germline lookup yields CDR1 SNHLY and CDR2 FYNGKV (reference sequence). This CDR3 comprises 15 residues. V lost 5 bases to trimming and J lost 5 bases; unmatched junction nucleotides: 3. The sequenced CDR3 bases are TGTGCCAGCAGCCGTGGGACAGGGGATAATTCGCCCCTCTAC. Amino acid sequence: CASSRGTGDNSPLY. The full-length CDR3 reads as CASSRGTGDNSPLYF.

In regard to this clone: All gene names here are mouse names. The read falls 1 residue short of the CDR3 end, and the missing part is taken from the germline J gene. The rearrangement links TRBV13-1 to TRBJ1-3, with D hard to call. Germline V CDR1 and CDR2: NSHNY, SYGAGN. The V end was cut by 4 bases, the J end by 0 bases, with 8 bases between. CDR3 length: 14 residues. CDR3 sequence: CASSHDNSGNTLYF. CDR3 DNA, as far as it was read: TGTGCCAGCAGTCACGACAATTCTGGAAATACGCTCTAT.

Turning to this clone: Gene names are mouse gene names. The missing CDR3 end, 1 residue past where the read stops, is filled in from the germline J gene. The genes are TRBV5 and TRBJ2-3; weak D call: TRBD2 (6 bases). Germline V CDR1 and CDR2: LGHNA, YNLKQL (reference sequence). The CDR3 runs 15 residues. Deletions cut 0 bases from V and 0 bases from J, with 7 bases between. The sequenced CDR3 bases are TGTGCCAGCAGCCAAGAACTGGGTAGTGCAGAAACGCTGTAT. Residues: CASSQELGSAETLY. The full CDR3 sequence reads CASSQELGSAETLYF.

Concerning this clone itself: Gene and germline names: mouse. The observed sequence ends 1 residue before the CDR3 terminus, with the missing tail filled in from the germline J gene. The V and J genes are TRBV20 and TRBJ1-5; D unresolved. CDR3 length: 13 residues. V was shortened by 6 bases and J by 0 bases, with 9 bases between the two germline ends. Germline values: CDR1 GFQATS, CDR2 STVNSAI. The CDR3 bases that were read are TGTGGTGCCACCGGGAATAACAACCAGGCTCCGCTT. It encodes CGATGNNNQAPL. The full-length CDR3 reads as CGATGNNNQAPLF.

Of note for this clone: Germline and genes here are mouse. The CDR3 end is not reached by the read, which stops 1 residue before it; the germline J gene fills it in. The chain is built from TRBV31 and TRBJ1-3; the D gene is possibly TRBD1 (6 bases). The CDR3 is 13 residues long. CDR1 and CDR2 (germline): GKSSPN, SITVG. V lost 4 bases to trimming and J lost 0 bases, with 7 bases between them. This chain's CDR3 is CAWTGVSGNTLYF. CDR3 bases read: TGTGCCTGGACAGGGGTTTCTGGAAATACGCTCTAT.

The table lists this clone with a few counts. The gene names here belong to mouse. The read stops 1 residue short of the end of the CDR3; the missing end is completed from the germline J gene. This rearrangement joins TRBV12-1 to TRBJ2-3; D is ambiguous. Trimming shortened V by 1 base and J by 0 bases, and 1 base separated the two germline ends. Germline-derived CDR1 and CDR2 are SGHSN and HYEKVE. The CDR3 spans 12 residues. The CDR3 reads CASSLSAETLYF. The sequenced CDR3 bases are TGTGCCAGCTCTCTGAGTGCAGAAACGCTGTAT.

This clone was seen only a few times. Gene names are the mouse ones. Read coverage stops 1 residue before the CDR3 terminus; the germline J gene supplies the remainder. The V gene is TRBV31, the J gene TRBJ2-3; 7 bases fit TRBD2. This CDR3 has 16 residues. The germline V gene encodes CDR1 GKSSPN and CDR2 SITVG. V was clipped by 0 bases and J by 0 bases; unmatched bases: 6. The DNA read from the CDR3 is TGTGCCTGGAGTCTAGTCTGGGGGTCTAGTGCAGAAACGCTGTAT. Translated: CAWSLVWGSSAETLY. The whole CDR3 is CAWSLVWGSSAETLYF.

Of note for this clone: Germline and genes: mouse. The read ends 1 residue before the CDR3 terminus; that terminus is restored from the germline J gene. The rearrangement uses TRBV29 and TRBJ1-4; 7 nucleotides agree with TRBD1. The CDR3 runs 14 residues. The ends lost 5 bases at V and 3 bases at J; junction bases unmatched: 3. Per germline, CDR1 MSHET and CDR2 SYDVDS. CDR3 bases read: TGTGCTAGCAGTCCGACAGGGACCAACGAAAGATTATTT. Its translation: CASSPTGTNERLF. The CDR3 reads in full as CASSPTGTNERLFF.